The 24 T cell receptor beta chains below come from one sample, sequenced in a study of blood T cell repertoires in COVID-19. Only in-frame clones appear in the TCRdb table, and some are missing; sequencing was by immunoSEQ multiplex PCR. The table records more than 70,000 clones, just over 85% of them present only once. The sequencing input was peripheral blood. The receptors shown here come from a woman of 80 years or more in a cohort sampled during active or convalescent COVID-19.

The chain combines TRBV2 with TRBJ1-1; 9 bases line up with TRBD1. The V gene end was trimmed by 7 bases and the J gene end by 6 bases; junction bases not matched to a gene: 9. CDR1 and CDR2 from the germline V gene are SNHLY and FYNNEI. There are 14 residues in the CDR3. Written as DNA, the CDR3 is TGTGCCAGCATACAGGACAGGGGTAACGCTGAAGCTTTCTTT. It translates to CASIQDRGNAEAFF. The complete variable domain, with remaining parts taken from reference TRBV2 and TRBJ1-1, reads EPEVTQTPSHQVTQMGQEVILRCVPISNHLYFYWYRQILGQKVEFLVSFYNNEISEKSEIFDDQFSVERPDGSNFTLKIRSTKLEDSAMYFCASIQDRGNAEAFFGQGTRLTVV.

For the CDR3, the DNA is TGCGCCAGCAGCCAAGGACAGGCGATTTCCTATGGCTACACCTTC. As protein: CASSQGQAISYGYTF. The rearrangement joins TRBV4-1 to TRBJ1-2; D possibly corresponds to TRBD1 (6 bases). V was cut by 1 base and J by 4 bases, with 13 bases left in between. CDR1 is MGHRA and CDR2 is YSYEKL in the germline V gene. The CDR3 loop spans 15 amino acids.

The chain is built from TRBV14 and TRBJ2-5; D gene uncertain. Germline V gives CDR1 SGHDN, CDR2 FVKESK. V lost 0 bases and J lost 1, with 6 bases in between. This CDR3 region has 14 residues. CDR3 DNA: TGTGCCAGCAGCCAAGACACAGTCCAAGAGACCCAGTACTTC. Its translation is CASSQDTVQETQYF.

The genes are TRBV5-1 and TRBJ2-2, with 12 bases matching TRBD2. The J segment lost 7 bases and the V segment lost 4 bases, leaving 8 bases of the junction unmatched. Germline V CDR1 and CDR2: SGHRS, YFSETQ. The CDR3 length is 16 residues. CDR3 residues: CASSPRTSGTLGELFF. The CDR3 DNA reads TGCGCCAGCAGCCCGCGGACTAGCGGGACCCTCGGGGAGCTGTTTTTT.

A single count supports this clone. The chain employs TRBV5-6 and TRBJ2-5, with 12 bases aligning to TRBD2. Trimming at V came to 4 bases and at J to 5 bases, leaving 6 bases not matched to a gene. The length of the CDR3 is 15 residues. Germline V gives CDR1 SGHDT, CDR2 YYEEEE. The CDR3 sequence: CASSAGLAGEETQYF. The CDR3 nucleotides are TGTGCCAGCAGCGCGGGACTAGCGGGCGAGGAGACCCAGTACTTC.

This sequence joins TRBV5-4 and TRBJ2-1, with 9 bases lining up with TRBD1. The V segment lost 3 bases and the J segment 2 bases; nucleotides outside the gene matches: 3. CDR1 and CDR2 from the germline V gene are SGHNT and YYREEE (reference sequence). The CDR3 is 15 amino acids. The DNA of the CDR3 is TGTGCCAGCAGCTCACAGGGGGCTCCCTACAATGAGCAGTTCTTC. Protein: CASSSQGAPYNEQFF.

This clone showed up just once. The chain employs TRBV5-1 and TRBJ2-2, with 12 bases matching TRBD2. Trimming at V came to 3 bases and at J to 4 bases, leaving 7 bases not matched to a gene. The CDR3 sequence is 17 residues long. Germline V lookup: CDR1 SGHRS, CDR2 YFSETQ. Here the CDR3 reads CASSSRTSGITTGELFF. The CDR3 DNA reads TGCGCCAGCAGCTCCCGGACTAGCGGGATTACCACCGGGGAGCTGTTTTTT.

This chain connects TRBV30 to TRBJ2-6, with 7 bases fitting TRBD1. The CDR3 length is 16 residues. Germline values: CDR1 GTSNPN, CDR2 SVGIG (reference sequence). The J segment lost 1 base and the V segment lost 0 bases, leaving 3 bases of the junction unmatched. CDR3 sequence reads: CAWSVGTDSGANVLTF. The CDR3 region has the DNA TGTGCCTGGAGTGTAGGGACAGATTCTGGGGCCAACGTCCTGACTTTC.

The CDR3 sequence: CASRPSGGSLGGYTF. The CDR3 DNA is TGTGCCAGCCGCCCGAGCGGGGGCTCTCTTGGTGGCTACACCTTC. The chain has TRBV28 and TRBJ1-2, with D maybe TRBD1 (6 bases). The germline V gene encodes CDR1 MDHEN and CDR2 SYDVKM. Trimming removed 8 bases at V and 7 bases at J, with 23 bases between. The CDR3 extends over 15 amino acids.

This chain connects TRBV7-9 to TRBJ1-2, with D possibly being TRBD1 (5 bases). Germline V gene data show CDR1 as SEHNR and CDR2 as FQNEAQ (reference sequence). V lost 1 base to trimming and J lost 4 bases, with 13 bases between them. The CDR3 runs to 15 residues. The CDR3 reads CASSLESSGFYGYTF. The CDR3 nucleotides read TGTGCCAGCAGCTTAGAGTCTTCAGGGTTCTATGGCTACACCTTC.

V is TRBV30 and J is TRBJ2-3, with D possibly TRBD1 on 5 matching bases. V shed 0 bases and J shed 11 bases, with 12 bases lying between them. Per the germline V gene, CDR1 is GTSNPN and CDR2 is SVGIG (reference sequence). The CDR3 spans 12 residues. For the CDR3, the DNA is TGTGCCTGGAGTGTTGGTGGGGCCTGGCAGTATTTT. Translating it yields CAWSVGGAWQYF.

This rearrangement joins TRBV2 to TRBJ2-1; 10 bases map to TRBD2. CDR3 length equals 14 residues. Germline V gives CDR1 SNHLY, CDR2 FYNNEI. V trimming: 6 bases; J trimming: 7 bases; junction bases outside the gene matches: 6. CDR3: CASSRKREGNEQFF. CDR3 DNA: TGTGCCAGCAGCCGAAAGCGGGAGGGGAATGAGCAGTTCTTC.

V usage is TRBV5-6 and J usage is TRBJ1-1, with TRBD1 identical over 8 bases. Germline CDR1 SGHDT, CDR2 YYEEEE. The CDR3 consists of 15 residues. Trimming cost V 4 bases and J 10 bases; bases outside gene matches: 15. The CDR3 DNA is TGTGCCAGCAGCCTGGACAGGGCCCTGCCCATTGGAGCTTTCTTT. This sequence encodes CASSLDRALPIGAFF. Drawing the rest from reference TRBV5-6 and TRBJ1-1, the complete variable domain is DAGVTQSPTHLIKTRGQQVTLRCSPKSGHDTVSWYQQALGQGPQFIFQYYEEEERQRGNFPDRFSGHQFPNYSSELNVNALLLGDSALYLCASSLDRALPIGAFFGQGTRLTVV.

This CDR3 reads CASSSPANYGYTF. The CDR3 coding sequence is TGTGCCAGCAGCTCCCCAGCTAACTATGGCTACACCTTC. V usage is TRBV5-5 and J usage is TRBJ1-2; no clear D gene. The V gene lost 3 bases and the J gene lost 0 bases, with 6 bases spanning the gap. CDR1 is SGHKS, CDR2 YYEKEE, per germline (reference sequence). There are 13 residues in the CDR3. The variable domain in full, with the rest retrieved from reference TRBV5-5 and TRBJ1-2, is DAGVTQSPTHLIKTRGQQVTLRCSPISGHKSVSWYQQVLGQGPQFIFQYYEKEERGRGNFPDRFSARQFPNYSSELNVNALLLGDSALYLCASSSPANYGYTFGSGTRLTVV.

The rearrangement joins TRBV28 to TRBJ2-3, with 9 positions matching TRBD1. The CDR3 length is 15 residues. V lost 5 bases and J lost 0; bases outside the gene matches: 3. Germline CDR1 reads MDHEN; CDR2 reads SYDVKM. CDR3 loop: CASSGQGTSTDTQYF. The CDR3 DNA reads as TGTGCCAGCAGTGGACAGGGGACTAGCACAGATACGCAGTATTTT.

This clone is a singleton in its sample. The chain combines TRBV5-1 with TRBJ2-7; TRBD2 might be the D (5 bases). The germline V and J ends were trimmed by 4 bases and 7 bases, with 24 bases remaining between them. Germline-derived CDR1 and CDR2 are SGHRS and YFSETQ. CDR3 length: 16 amino acids. CDR3 region: CASSVPQEGGLGEQYF. The DNA for the CDR3 is TGCGCCAGCAGCGTACCCCAAGAGGGTGGCCTAGGGGAGCAGTACTTC.

J is TRBJ1-1 and V is TRBV10-3, with 9 bases matching TRBD1. Germline CDR1 is ENHRY and CDR2 is SYGVKD. The CDR3 extends over 13 amino acids. V shed 6 bases, J shed 7 bases, and the junction held 6 bases outside the gene matches. The CDR3 region has the DNA TGTGCCATCAGATCGGACAGGGGCTATGAAGCTTTCTTT. This translates into CAIRSDRGYEAFF.

The chain recombines TRBV24-1 with TRBJ2-5; 8 nucleotides match TRBD1. V was pared by 6 bases and J by 4 bases, with 6 bases of the junction left unmatched. In germline, CDR1 is KGHDR, CDR2 SFDVKD. The CDR3 totals 14 residues. CDR3 bases: TGTGCCACCAGTCGAACAGGGGGTCGAGAGACCCAGTACTTC. Translated, it gives CATSRTGGRETQYF.

The V and J genes are TRBV5-1 and TRBJ2-3, with 12 bases aligning to TRBD2. J gave up 0 bases and V 3 bases, and 2 bases lay outside the gene matches. This CDR3 has 16 residues. CDR1 is SGHRS and CDR2 is YFSETQ in the germline V gene. This CDR3 is CASSWGTSGSTDTQYF. For the CDR3, the DNA is TGCGCCAGCAGCTGGGGGACTAGCGGGAGCACAGATACGCAGTATTTT.

The V and J genes are TRBV5-1 and TRBJ2-2, with TRBD2 matching 7 bases. The germline CDR1 and CDR2 sequences are SGHRS and YFSETQ. V shed 4 bases, J shed 5 bases, and the junction held 8 bases outside the gene matches. The CDR3 loop spans 15 amino acids. The CDR3 DNA follows: TGCGCCAGCAGCCCAGACCTGGGGGGGACCGGGGAGCTGTTTTTT. Translating it yields CASSPDLGGTGELFF.

The chain uses TRBV2 and TRBJ1-5, with D tentatively TRBD1 (5 bases). CDR3 length equals 15 residues. With 6 bases removed from V and 3 bases from J, the gap between germline ends came to 15 bases. Per germline, CDR1 SNHLY and CDR2 FYNNEI. DNA of the CDR3: TGTGCCAGCAGCGCTGGACACTCCTCCAATCAGCCCCAGCATTTT. This translates into CASSAGHSSNQPQHF.

This clone came up a few times. The gene calls are TRBV3-1 (or the pseudogene TRBV3-2) and TRBJ2-7; 10 bases line up with TRBD2. The V gene's germline CDR1 is LGHDT and CDR2 YNNKEL (reference sequence). CDR3 length equals 17 residues. V shed 1 base and J 4 bases; nucleotides not matched to a gene: 10. CDR3 nucleotide sequence: TGTGCCAGCAGCCAAGGACTAGCGGGCCCCAGGGGTTACGAGCAGTACTTC. Translating gives CASSQGLAGPRGYEQYF.

The J gene is TRBJ2-2, the V gene TRBV11-3; TRBD1 might be the D (5 bases). Per the germline V gene, CDR1 is SGHNT and CDR2 is YENEEA. V was clipped by 3 bases and J by 6 bases, with 14 bases between them. This CDR3 spans 15 amino acids. The CDR3 DNA follows: TGTGCCAGCAGCTTTAATGGCAGGGAAGCCGGGGAGCTGTTTTTT. Its translation is CASSFNGREAGELFF. The full variable domain, its missing parts supplied by reference TRBV11-3 and TRBJ2-2, is EAGVVQSPRYKIIEKKQPVAFWCNPISGHNTLYWYLQNLGQGPELLIRYENEEAVDDSQLPKDRFSAERLKGVDSTLKIQPAELGDSAVYLCASSFNGREAGELFFGEGSRLTVL.

The chain links TRBV4-1 to TRBJ2-1; TRBD2 agrees at 11 bases. Germline values: CDR1 MGHRA, CDR2 YSYEKL. The CDR3 consists of 17 residues. V trimming: 0 bases; J trimming: 7 bases; junction bases outside the gene matches: 8. The CDR3 spells CASSQDGTSGLLNEQFF. CDR3 in DNA: TGCGCCAGCAGCCAAGATGGGACTAGCGGCCTCTTAAATGAGCAGTTCTTC.